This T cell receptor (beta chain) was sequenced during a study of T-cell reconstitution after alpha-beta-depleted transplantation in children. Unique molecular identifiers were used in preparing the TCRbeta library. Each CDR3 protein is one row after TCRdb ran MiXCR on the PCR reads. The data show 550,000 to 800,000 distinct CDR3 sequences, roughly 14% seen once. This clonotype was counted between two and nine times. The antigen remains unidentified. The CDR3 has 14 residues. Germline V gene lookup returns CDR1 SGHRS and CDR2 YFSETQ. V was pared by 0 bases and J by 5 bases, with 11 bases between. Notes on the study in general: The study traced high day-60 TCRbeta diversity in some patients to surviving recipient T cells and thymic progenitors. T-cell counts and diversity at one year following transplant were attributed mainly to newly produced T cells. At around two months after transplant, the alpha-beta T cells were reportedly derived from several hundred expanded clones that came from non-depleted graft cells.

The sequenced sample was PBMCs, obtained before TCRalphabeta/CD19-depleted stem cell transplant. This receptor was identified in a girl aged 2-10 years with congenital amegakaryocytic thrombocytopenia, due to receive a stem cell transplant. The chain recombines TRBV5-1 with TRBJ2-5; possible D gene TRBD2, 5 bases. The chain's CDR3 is CASSLVGRWETQYF. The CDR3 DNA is TGCGCCAGCAGCTTGGTAGGGAGATGGGAGACCCAGTACTTC.